These T cell receptor beta chains were read from a single sample in a study of shared clonotypes between healthy human individuals. Using immunoSEQ multiplex PCR, the repertoire was profiled, and TCRdb retains in-frame clones only, with some absent. The profile shows millions of clones, roughly 95% of them singletons. Sequenced material: naive CD4+ T cells sorted from blood. The receptors were sampled from a man aged 18-30 years in good health. Both conserved end residues are part of each CDR3. Fields, in order: V gene, CDR3 length, clone size, D gene, J gene, CDR3 protein, CDR3 DNA. D genes are given only for firm matches. The size entry is marked missing in some rows and otherwise reads once, few, many or a size class.

TRBV6-5	12	.	TRBD2	TRBJ2-1	CAAGEVGNEQFF	TGTGCCGCGGGGGAAGTGGGCAATGAGCAGTTCTTC
TRBV4-1	14	once	.	TRBJ2-4	CASSQIGKGNIQYF	TGCGCCAGCAGCCAAATAGGGAAGGGAAACATTCAGTACTTC
TRBV6-5	13	once	.	TRBJ1-1	CASSQDGGSLAFF	TGTGCCAGCAGTCAGGACGGGGGCTCTCTAGCTTTCTTT
TRBV25-1	16	.	TRBD1	TRBJ2-5	CASSGNLGQGWETQYF	TGTGCCAGCAGTGGTAATCTGGGACAGGGCTGGGAGACCCAGTACTTC
TRBV7-8	13	.	.	TRBJ1-6	CASSLKGTSPLHF	TGTGCCAGCAGCTTAAAGGGGACATCACCCCTCCACTTT
TRBV7-9	14	.	TRBD1	TRBJ2-7	CASSPKGADYEQYF	TGTGCCAGCAGCCCGAAGGGGGCGGACTACGAGCAGTACTTC
TRBV7-2	16	.	TRBD2	TRBJ2-3	CASSLRSGRGTDTQYF	TGTGCCAGCAGCCTAAGAAGCGGGAGGGGCACAGATACGCAGTATTTT
TRBV5-1	17	.	TRBD2	TRBJ2-1	CASSWLAGVPSYNEQFF	TGCGCCAGCAGCTGGCTAGCGGGGGTTCCCTCCTACAATGAGCAGTTCTTC
TRBV11-2	15	.	TRBD2	TRBJ2-7	CASSSSGGGAYEQYF	TGTGCCAGCAGCTCTTCGGGGGGAGGAGCCTACGAGCAGTACTTC
TRBV30	14	.	.	TRBJ1-3	CACTREISGNTIYF	TGTGCTTGTACAAGGGAAATCTCTGGAAACACCATATATTTT
TRBV29-1	13	.	TRBD1	TRBJ1-1	CSVDGTGGTEAFF	TGCAGCGTTGATGGGACAGGGGGCACTGAAGCTTTCTTT
TRBV27	17	.	TRBD2	TRBJ2-3	CASSLGTSGPRVDTQYF	TGTGCCAGCAGTTTAGGGACTAGCGGACCTAGGGTAGATACGCAGTATTTT
TRBV10-3	12	.	.	TRBJ2-5	CAISHPGGAQYF	TGTGCCATCAGCCATCCTGGAGGGGCCCAGTACTTC
TRBV10-1	15	.	.	TRBJ2-1	CASSEGSGRGYEQFF	TGCGCCAGCAGTGAGGGAAGCGGGCGGGGCTATGAGCAGTTCTTC
TRBV9	14	once	TRBD1	TRBJ1-1	CASSVGPGGTEAFF	TGTGCCAGCAGCGTAGGCCCAGGGGGAACTGAAGCTTTCTTT
TRBV6-4	13	.	.	TRBJ1-1	CASSFERNTEAFF	TGTGCCAGCAGCTTTGAGAGGAACACTGAAGCTTTCTTT
TRBV5-4	14	.	.	TRBJ2-3	CASSSPRPPDTQYF	TGTGCCAGCAGCTCTCCGCGACCTCCAGATACGCAGTATTTT
TRBV4-3	18	.	TRBD1	TRBJ1-4	CASSQWGDRGSTNEKLFF	TGCGCCAGCAGTCAATGGGGGGACAGGGGTTCAACTAATGAAAAACTGTTTTTT
TRBV7-2	13	few	.	TRBJ1-2	CASSSTGPYGYTF	TGTGCCAGCAGTTCCACCGGGCCCTATGGCTACACCTTC
TRBV10-3	15	.	.	TRBJ2-2	CAIRPRQRDTGELFF	TGTGCCATCCGCCCGAGACAGCGGGACACCGGGGAGCTGTTTTTT
TRBV10-1	14	.	.	TRBJ2-7	CASSEGDPSYEQYF	TGCGCCAGCAGTGAAGGGGATCCATCCTACGAGCAGTACTTC
TRBV4-2	15	.	TRBD2	TRBJ2-5	CASSQGGLAEETQYF	TGTGCCAGCAGCCAAGGAGGACTAGCGGAAGAGACCCAGTACTTC
TRBV2	11	.	.	TRBJ2-3	CASGEVDTQYF	TGTGCCAGCGGAGAGGTCGATACGCAGTATTTT
TRBV6-6	12	.	.	TRBJ1-1	CASSYRVGESFF	TGTGCCAGCAGTTACAGGGTCGGAGAGTCTTTCTTT
TRBV11-2	15	.	TRBD1	TRBJ2-7	CASTLEGTGSYEQYF	TGTGCCAGCACCCTGGAGGGGACAGGGTCCTACGAGCAGTACTTC
TRBV11-2	14	.	.	TRBJ2-1	CASSLGQLWGEQFF	TGTGCCAGCAGCCTAGGACAGCTTTGGGGTGAGCAGTTCTTC
TRBV19	15	.	TRBD2	TRBJ2-7	CASSKDLAERYEQYF	TGTGCCAGTAGTAAAGACCTAGCGGAGAGATACGAGCAGTACTTC
TRBV7-8	16	.	TRBD1	TRBJ2-7	CASSRTGGWDTYEQYF	TGTGCCAGCAGCCGGACAGGGGGATGGGATACCTACGAGCAGTACTTC
TRBV11-2	16	once	TRBD2	TRBJ2-5	CASSRGLASIQETQYF	TGTGCCAGCAGCAGGGGACTAGCGAGCATACAAGAGACCCAGTACTTC
TRBV5-1	15	.	TRBD1	TRBJ2-5	CASSPRDRGSETQYF	TGCGCCAGCAGCCCACGGGACAGGGGGTCCGAGACCCAGTACTTC
TRBV7-2	16	.	TRBD2	TRBJ2-7	CASSFRIAGGRYEQYF	TGTGCCAGCAGCTTTCGCATAGCGGGAGGCCGCTACGAGCAGTACTTC
TRBV7-2	14	.	.	TRBJ2-3	CASSSGGNTDTQYF	TGTGCCAGCAGCTCCGGCGGAAACACAGATACGCAGTATTTT
TRBV5-1	15	once	.	TRBJ1-2	CASSLDEGTLYGYTF	TGCGCCAGCAGCTTGGATGAGGGGACTCTCTATGGCTACACCTTC
TRBV7-3	13	.	.	TRBJ2-7	CASSLVRDDEQYF	TGTGCCAGCAGCTTGGTCCGAGACGACGAGCAGTACTTC
TRBV30	14	.	TRBD1	TRBJ2-3	CAWGQGARDGTQYF	TGTGCCTGGGGACAGGGGGCGCGGGACGGGACGCAGTATTTT
TRBV7-2	17	.	TRBD2	TRBJ2-1	CASSLGPSGHSYNEQFF	TGTGCCAGCAGCTTAGGTCCTAGCGGGCACTCCTACAATGAGCAGTTCTTC
TRBV7-2	14	.	.	TRBJ1-1	CASSFAGGYTEAFF	TGTGCCAGCAGCTTTGCAGGCGGGTACACTGAAGCTTTCTTT
TRBV5-6	15	.	.	TRBJ2-1	CASSLRSVYYNEQFF	TGTGCCAGCAGCTTACGGTCAGTATACTACAATGAGCAGTTCTTC
TRBV30	15	.	.	TRBJ2-7	CAWSTPRTLNYEQYF	TGTGCCTGGAGCACGCCCCGGACTCTCAACTACGAGCAGTACTTC
TRBV11-2	15	.	TRBD1	TRBJ1-6	CASSRQGSDNSPLHF	TGTGCCAGCAGCCGACAGGGGTCTGATAATTCACCCCTCCACTTT
TRBV5-6	15	.	.	TRBJ2-1	CASTPNTGVLNEQFF	TGTGCCAGCACCCCAAATACGGGAGTTTTAAATGAGCAGTTCTTC
TRBV10-3	17	.	.	TRBJ2-3	CAISKPTPPGGTDTQYF	TGTGCCATCAGTAAGCCGACACCACCCGGAGGCACAGATACGCAGTATTTT
TRBV5-1	13	few	.	TRBJ2-7	CASSLADGYEQYF	TGCGCCAGCAGCTTGGCCGACGGCTACGAGCAGTACTTC
TRBV27	15	.	.	TRBJ2-7	CASSPTEVVGYEQYF	TGTGCCAGCAGTCCGACTGAGGTCGTAGGGTACGAGCAGTACTTC
TRBV18	15	.	TRBD1	TRBJ1-5	CASSPTGQGNQPQHF	TGTGCCAGCTCACCTACGGGACAGGGTAATCAGCCCCAGCATTTT
TRBV30	15	.	TRBD2	TRBJ2-3	CAWSMGTSGTDTQYF	TGTGCCTGGAGTATGGGGACTAGCGGCACAGATACGCAGTATTTT
TRBV6-5	14	.	.	TRBJ2-7	CASSLTGLKIGQYF	TGTGCCAGCAGTTTAACAGGGCTGAAAATAGGGCAGTACTTC
TRBV14	17	.	.	TRBJ2-3	CASSRRGATISTDTQYF	TGTGCCAGCAGCCGGAGGGGGGCAACGATCAGTACAGATACGCAGTATTTT
TRBV30	18	.	.	TRBJ1-6	CAWSTPTDSLTYNSPLHF	TGTGCCTGGAGCACCCCAACGGACAGCCTCACCTATAATTCACCCCTCCACTTT
TRBV12-5	14	.	.	TRBJ1-5	CASGFGGSGQPQHF	TGTGCTAGTGGTTTTGGAGGTTCGGGTCAGCCCCAGCATTTT
TRBV27	16	.	TRBD2	TRBJ2-5	CASSLTRAGGQETQYF	TGTGCCAGCAGCCTGACCCGGGCGGGGGGACAAGAGACCCAGTACTTC
TRBV9	16	.	.	TRBJ1-2	CASSPIPTASNYGYTF	TGTGCCAGCAGCCCCATCCCGACAGCTTCTAACTATGGCTACACCTTC
TRBV5-4	14	.	TRBD1	TRBJ2-3	CASSLTRGTDTQYF	TGTGCCAGCAGCTTAACCAGGGGGACAGATACGCAGTATTTT